This T cell receptor (beta chain) is from a study of CD8 T cells in ankylosing spondylitis (dated by TCRdb to between 2016 and 2019). Concerning the study at large: T cell receptor beta repertoires were profiled in healthy donors and ankylosing spondylitis patients so that disease-linked TCR variants could be found. The full study cohort was made up of approximately 27 ankylosing spondylitis patients and some 100 healthy donors. Peripheral blood was sampled, and synovial fluid was additionally collected from ankylosing spondylitis patients. Overall study results and their limits: The disease-linked clones had a CD8+ phenotype and were found at relatively low frequencies in peripheral blood. A TCR beta motif made up of under ten highly homologous amino acid variants appeared to be characteristic of blood from ankylosing spondylitis patients. Some TCR beta motif variants had previously been reported in synovial fluid and blood of reactive arthritis patients, which suggested common disease-initiation mechanisms. The disease-linked clones were reported as significantly enriched in matched synovial fluid samples from ankylosing spondylitis patients.

TCRdb lists the instrument as Illumina HiSeq 2500. Quantitative 5'-RACE with molecular barcodes was used to prepare TCR beta libraries. The study's processing was this. To identify disease-linked TCR variants, a new computational method was used, one built on a probabilistic model of VDJ rearrangement. The raw public reads went through TCRdb reprocessing: fastp at Q25, MiXCR clone calling, in-frame beta chains kept. Identical CDR3 protein sequences are pooled into one entry, listed with their most common genes and DNA. TCRdb's processing, not the authors', yielded these V and J calls. In all, the sample holds some 150,000 distinct CDR3 sequences, and under 45% of those were seen once. The ten largest clones add up to roughly 15% of the sample. For each ankylosing spondylitis patient, the synovial fluid sample was matched to a blood sample from that same patient. A remark on this clonotype: Its antigen specificity is not known. No base qualities exist here, and no much larger clone lies one base off it.

Including cysteine and phenylalanine, the CDR3 has 15 amino acids. Only the CDR3 DNA is retained, 45 bases long and in frame from the first base. Here V drops 2 bases and J drops 3 bases, and the junction holds 8 bases not matched to any gene. The germline V gene encodes CDR1 SGHRS and CDR2 YFSETQ. The sequence came from a male donor with ankylosing spondylitis. The V and J genes are TRBV5-1 and TRBJ2-7; a stretch of 7 junction bases matches TRBD1. Sequenced: synovial fluid, either unsorted or a sorted T cell fraction (not recorded which). The sequenced DNA is TGCGCCAGCAGCTTACCCCACGGGGACAGCTACGAGCAGTACTTC. It translates as CASSLPHGDSYEQYF. Here the CDR3 is joined to the reference TRBV5-1 and TRBJ2-7 genes, and the full variable domain is: KAGVTQTPRYLIKTRGQQVTLSCSPISGHRSVSWYQQTPGQGLQFLFEYFSETQRNKGNFPGRFSGRQFSNSRSEMNVSTLELGDSALYLCASSLPHGDSYEQYFGPGTRLTVT.